The 19 T cell receptor beta chains presented below share a single source sample, sequenced in a study of technical replicates of blood from a handful of donors. Sequencing was performed with immunoSEQ multiplex PCR; in TCRdb, only in-frame clones are kept and a portion is missing. The sample lists about 66,000 clones, about nine tenths occurring once. The sequenced material came from PBMCs. Source of these receptors: a human donor in good health. Some clones in this sample may be carry-over from other donors' samples.

As DNA, the CDR3 is TGTGCCAGCAACGACAGGGGGAAGGACACAGATACGCAGTATTTT. As protein: CASNDRGKDTDTQYF. The chain employs TRBV6-6 and TRBJ2-3; TRBD1 matches at 9 bases. Germline loops: CDR1 MNHNY, CDR2 SVGAGI (reference sequence). V shed 7 bases and J 2 bases; nucleotides not matched to a gene: 7. This CDR3 contains 15 residues.

The V call is TRBV5-1, the J call TRBJ2-5; weak D call: TRBD2 (5 bases). The CDR3 runs 15 residues. CDR1 is SGHRS and CDR2 is YFSETQ in the germline V gene. V was pared by 0 bases and J by 3 bases, with 12 bases between. CDR3 nucleotides: TGCGCCAGCAGCTTGGGTCCAGCGGCAGAAGAGACCCAGTACTTC. Its translation: CASSLGPAAEETQYF. Full variable domain (rest looked up from reference TRBV5-1 and TRBJ2-5): KAGVTQTPRYLIKTRGQQVTLSCSPISGHRSVSWYQQTPGQGLQFLFEYFSETQRNKGNFPGRFSGRQFSNSRSEMNVSTLELGDSALYLCASSLGPAAEETQYFGPGTRLLVL.

This sequence joins TRBV4-3 and TRBJ2-7, with D possibly TRBD1 on 6 matching bases. The ends were cut back, 1 base at V and 3 bases at J, with 10 bases in the middle. The CDR3 length is 14 residues. Per germline, CDR1 LGHNA and CDR2 YSLEER. CDR3 residues: CASSQGTVSYEQYF. The CDR3 coding sequence is TGCGCCAGCAGCCAAGGGACAGTGAGCTACGAGCAGTACTTC.

This chain connects TRBV4-2 to TRBJ2-7, with a tentative D call TRBD2 (6 bases). Trimming removed 1 base at V and 0 bases at J, with 13 bases between. Per the germline V gene, CDR1 is LGHNA and CDR2 is YNFKEQ. The CDR3 loop spans 16 amino acids. The CDR3 sequence is CASSQVRLDTSYEQYF. In nucleotides, the CDR3 is TGTGCCAGCAGCCAAGTCCGACTAGACACCTCCTACGAGCAGTACTTC.

The CDR3 sequence: CASMRGTHYNEQFF. CDR3 DNA: TGTGCCAGCATGCGCGGGACCCATTACAATGAGCAGTTCTTC. V and J are TRBV27 and TRBJ2-1, with D possibly matching TRBD2 (6 bases). CDR3 length equals 14 residues. Germline lookup yields CDR1 MNHEY and CDR2 SMNVEV (reference sequence). V shed 7 bases and J shed 4 bases, with 14 bases lying between them.

The chain combines TRBV10-1 with TRBJ1-4, with D perhaps TRBD1 (6 bases). This CDR3 is 15 amino acids long. Germline V CDR1 and CDR2: WNHNN, SYGVQD (reference sequence). Trimming pared 4 bases from V and 2 bases from J, leaving 11 bases between. Here the CDR3 DNA reads TGCGCCAGCAGTGGGGGGCTGGAGACTAATGAAAAACTGTTTTTT. It specifies CASSGGLETNEKLFF.

This chain connects TRBV4-2 to TRBJ2-7; the D gene is possibly TRBD1 (5 bases). CDR3 length: 16 amino acids. The germline V gene has CDR1 LGHNA and CDR2 YNFKEQ. V lost 1 base, J lost 2 bases, and 15 bases lay in between. The CDR3 protein is CASSQVGPNQAYEQYF. The DNA for the CDR3 is TGTGCCAGCAGCCAAGTGGGGCCTAACCAGGCCTACGAGCAGTACTTC.

This chain uses TRBV7-2 with TRBJ1-5, with D uncertain. Per germline, CDR1 SGHTA and CDR2 FQGNSA. This CDR3 is 14 amino acids long. Deletions cut 5 bases from V and 0 bases from J, with 8 bases between. The CDR3 sequence: CASSLTNSNQPQHF. The CDR3 nucleotides are TGTGCCAGCAGCCTGACAAATAGCAATCAGCCCCAGCATTTT.

This rearrangement joins TRBV6-6 to TRBJ1-6; no reliable D call. The CDR3 runs to 16 residues. V lost 6 bases, J lost 0 bases, and 12 bases lay in between. Germline-derived CDR1 and CDR2 are MNHNY and SVGAGI (reference sequence). CDR3 nucleotide sequence: TGTGCCAGCAGCCACGACGGGAGCTCCTATAATTCACCCCTCCACTTT. Its protein is CASSHDGSSYNSPLHF.

The V call is TRBV2, the J call TRBJ2-7; TRBD1 aligns across 7 bases. The CDR3 contains 12 residues. With 7 bases clipped from V and 2 bases from J, the junction kept 2 bases outside the gene matches. Germline-derived CDR1 and CDR2 are SNHLY and FYNNEI. Here the CDR3 DNA reads TGTGCCAGCAACAGGGGCCCCTACGAGCAGTACTTC. This encodes CASNRGPYEQYF.

V is TRBV20-1 and J is TRBJ1-1; D gene uncertain. The CDR3 runs 11 residues. Trimming removed 4 bases from V and 6 bases from J, with 9 bases in between. The germline V gene has CDR1 DFQATT and CDR2 SNEGSKA (reference sequence). CDR3 DNA sequence: TGCAGTGCTATATCCCCTCCTGAAGCTTTCTTT. Protein: CSAISPPEAFF.

The chain couples TRBV4-3 to TRBJ2-2; 8 positions agree with TRBD1. The V gene end was trimmed by 0 bases and the J gene end by 9 bases; junction bases not matched to a gene: 6. The CDR3 extends over 15 amino acids. Germline values: CDR1 LGHNA, CDR2 YSLEER. CDR3 sequence reads: CASSQEFQGARELFF. The CDR3 nucleotides read TGCGCCAGCAGCCAAGAGTTTCAGGGGGCTAGGGAGCTGTTTTTT.

V is TRBV6-5 and J is TRBJ2-7, with 9 bases aligning to TRBD1. Per the germline V gene, CDR1 is MNHEY and CDR2 is SVGAGI. Trimming at V came to 4 bases and at J to 3 bases, leaving 4 bases not matched to a gene. The CDR3 consists of 14 residues. CDR3 region: CASSLDRGNYEQYF. The CDR3 nucleotides are TGTGCCAGCAGTTTAGACAGGGGGAACTACGAGCAGTACTTC.

The J gene is TRBJ2-5, the V gene TRBV5-4; 10 nucleotides agree with TRBD2. V lost 0 bases and J lost 2; bases outside the gene matches: 4. Germline V gene lookup returns CDR1 SGHNT and CDR2 YYREEE (reference sequence). This CDR3 comprises 16 residues. The CDR3 DNA sequence: TGTGCCAGCAGCTTGGAATTAGCGGGGGGACAAGAGACCCAGTACTTC. It encodes CASSLELAGGQETQYF.

The V and J genes are TRBV12-5 and TRBJ2-3; 10 bases fit TRBD2. From germline, CDR1 is LGHNT and CDR2 FRNRAP. This CDR3 region has 15 residues. V shed 4 bases and J 1 base; nucleotides not matched to a gene: 2. The CDR3 protein is CASGSGTSGTDTQYF. CDR3 sequence (DNA): TGTGCTAGTGGTTCCGGGACTAGCGGCACAGATACGCAGTATTTT.

The chain uses TRBV7-9 and TRBJ1-2; D remains unclear. The V gene's germline CDR1 is SEHNR and CDR2 FQNEAQ (reference sequence). The CDR3 runs 13 residues. The V end was cut by 5 bases, the J end by 3 bases, with 10 bases between. Here the CDR3 reads CASSLSPYYGYTF. The CDR3 DNA sequence: TGTGCCAGCAGCCTAAGCCCTTACTATGGCTACACCTTC.

This clone appeared a few times. V gene TRBV6-1 combines with J gene TRBJ2-3, with 11 bases identical to TRBD2. Germline CDR1 is MNHNS and CDR2 is SASEGT. V shed 7 bases, J shed 0 bases, and the junction held 3 bases outside the gene matches. This CDR3 has 15 amino acids. The CDR3 DNA is TGTGCCAGCACTAGACTAGCGGGGAGCACAGATACGCAGTATTTT. Translation: CASTRLAGSTDTQYF.

The genes are TRBV7-9 and TRBJ2-3, with TRBD2 matching over 7 bases. Germline loops: CDR1 SEHNR, CDR2 FQNEAQ (reference sequence). The CDR3 totals 15 residues. Trimming took 0 bases from V and 5 from J; bases not matched to a gene: 5. CDR3 sequence (DNA): TGTGCCAGCAGCTTAGCGGGAGGGAGAATAGATACGCAGTATTTT. Translated: CASSLAGGRIDTQYF.

The rearrangement joins TRBV7-2 to TRBJ2-7, with a tentative D call TRBD2 (5 bases). This CDR3 is built from 13 residues. Trimming removed 5 bases at V and 3 bases at J, with 11 bases between. Germline CDR1 SGHTA, CDR2 FQGNSA. DNA of the CDR3: TGTGCCAGCAGCCCAGAGGGATTCTACGAGCAGTACTTC. Amino acids: CASSPEGFYEQYF.